The rows below give T cell receptor beta chains drawn from one sample of a study of human T cells and chemical hapten exposure. TCRdb reanalysed the RACE reads using MiXCR and keeps one entry per CDR3 protein. In the table there are approximately 38,000 distinct CDR3 sequences, about 11% of which are singletons. The sample in question was whole blood, obtained in connection with sensitization to the hapten diphenylcyclopropenone (DPC). The receptors shown here come from a young man with alopecia areata. Some clones in this sample may be carry-over from other donors' samples. The conserved cysteine and the conserved F or W are not part of the CDR3 here. A D gene is named only where the DNA matches it firmly.

V,D,CDR3
TRBV14,NA,ASSRGTRELF
TRBV14,NA,ASSQLGTQY
TRBV19,TRBD2,ASSLRLAGGQETQY
TRBV5-8,NA,ASSPRLLGTEAF
TRBV9,NA,ASSDSPTNTEAF
TRBV9,TRBD2,ASSVAERGAYYEQY
TRBV28,NA,ASREWTSYNSPLH
TRBV5-1,TRBD2,ASSSPPGLAGVADTQY
TRBV6-2/TRBV6-3,TRBD2,ATWTSLVNEQF
TRBV27,TRBD1,ASRRDRANTEAF
TRBV12-3/TRBV12-4,NA,ASSSLRADTQY
TRBV6-1,TRBD1,ASSEGTGYTGELF
TRBV7-9,TRBD2,ASSLEGISGRSRNEQF
TRBV28,TRBD1,ASRSRDDRGPPQH
TRBV18,NA,ASSPEVLSGANVLT
TRBV19,NA,ASSSGGPHGTGELF
TRBV7-9,NA,ASSLQGEAF
TRBV12-5,NA,ASGLVFPGEQF
TRBV29-1,NA,SVDGGNQETQY
TRBV7-2,NA,ASSFSLGRWV